This T cell receptor beta chain was obtained from a study of identical twins. The study's findings and limits: Monozygotic twins shared more out-of-frame TCR alpha than recombination models predicted. Insertions ran lower in abundant cord blood beta clonotypes, though not in memory repertoires.

The cDNA had a unique molecular identifier and a template-switch universal primer site. TCRdb re-analysed the 5' RACE reads in MiXCR, keeping a single row per CDR3 protein. The sample lists more than 400,000 distinct CDR3 sequences; roughly 15% were seen once. Germline CDR1 reads LGHNA; CDR2 reads YNFKEQ. CDR3 length: 16 amino acids. V lost 3 bases to trimming and J lost 3 bases; unmatched junction nucleotides: 1. This clonotype was observed a handful of times. No antigen is known for it. The same sample was also used in a study of yellow fever vaccine responses in identical twins.

The rearrangement links TRBV4-2 to TRBJ2-2, with 13 positions matching TRBD2. The sequenced sample consisted of CD4+ T cells sorted from blood. This receptor was taken from a woman between 18 and 29 years old in good health. For the CDR3, the DNA is TGTGCCAGCAGCCACGGACTAGCGGGGGACACCGGGGAGCTGTTTTTT. Translation gives CASSHGLAGDTGELFF.